The rows below give T cell receptor beta chains drawn from one sample of a study of T cells in Graves' hyperthyroidism and ophthalmopathy. TCRdb redid the calling of the multiplex PCR reads with MiXCR, one entry per CDR3 protein. Among approximately 600,000 distinct CDR3 sequences listed, 15% to 20% were seen once. The material sequenced was blood. The receptor source for this set is a woman between 25 and 40 years old with Graves' hyperthyroidism. The CDR3 runs from the conserved cysteine through the conserved F or W. Each record gives: V gene, D gene, CDR3 length, J gene, clone size, CDR3 DNA, CDR3 protein. D genes are given only for firm matches. Size values are once, few and many counts, or a class for expanded clones, and some rows have none.

TRBV20-1,TRBD2,19,TRBJ2-3,-,TGCAGTGCTAGAGGGGATGGACTAGCGGGAGGACCTCTCGTCGATACGCAGTATTTT,CSARGDGLAGGPLVDTQYF
TRBV30,TRBD1,13,TRBJ1-5,few,TGTGCCTGGAGAGGGGGCTGGAATCAGCCCCAGCATTTT,CAWRGGWNQPQHF
TRBV19,-,14,TRBJ1-5,few,TGTGCCAGTAGATTCGGTTATAGCAATCAGCCCCAGCATTTT,CASRFGYSNQPQHF
TRBV6-2/TRBV6-3,TRBD1,14,TRBJ1-4,-,TGTGCCAGCAGGAGGGACAGCCGGAATGAAAAACTGTTTTTT,CASRRDSRNEKLFF
TRBV30,-,13,TRBJ1-2,many,TGTGCCCTCCTGTTGACTGCTAAAAGTGACTACACCTTC,CALLLTAKSDYTF
TRBV28,-,15,TRBJ1-3,-,TGTGCCAGCAGGGCAACAGGGCCCTCTGGAAACACCATATATTTT,CASRATGPSGNTIYF
TRBV9,-,15,TRBJ2-7,many,TGTGCCAGCAGCGTAGGGGAACTGGTCCCCTACGAGCAGTACTTC,CASSVGELVPYEQYF
TRBV2,TRBD1,13,TRBJ2-7,few,TGTGCCAGCAGTTGGGACAGGTCAAGGGAGCAGTACTTC,CASSWDRSREQYF
TRBV28,-,12,TRBJ2-6,many,TGTGCCAGCAGAGCTGGGGCCAACGTCCTGACTTTC,CASRAGANVLTF
TRBV29-1,-,13,TRBJ2-5,many,TGCAGCGTTTCCCCCGACATTTTGGAGACCCAGTACTTC,CSVSPDILETQYF
TRBV27,-,14,TRBJ2-1,many,TGTGCCAGCAGTTTAGCGGACCCGAGGAATGAGCAGTTCTTC,CASSLADPRNEQFF
TRBV19,TRBD1,19,TRBJ1-5,-,TGTGCCAGTAGTTTATTGGGACAGGGACCCCAGGGGGGCAATCAGCCCCAGCATTTT,CASSLLGQGPQGGNQPQHF
TRBV7-8,TRBD1,15,TRBJ2-7,many,TGTGCCAGCAGCACCGGACAGGGAAAGGAGTACGAGCAGTACTTC,CASSTGQGKEYEQYF
TRBV13,TRBD1,14,TRBJ2-7,many,TGTGCCAGCAGCACCAGGGGGCCTAGATACGAGCAGTACTTC,CASSTRGPRYEQYF
TRBV12-3/TRBV12-4,TRBD2,15,TRBJ2-5,many,TGTGCCAGCAGTTTCCCGGGCCTAGCGGAAGAGACCCAGTACTTC,CASSFPGLAEETQYF
TRBV28,TRBD1,16,TRBJ1-4,many,TGTGCCAGCAGTCCGATCCTACAGGGGGCAGAGGAAAAACTGTTTTTT,CASSPILQGAEEKLFF
TRBV20-1,TRBD2,22,TRBJ2-1,once,TGCAGTGCTAGATATTCTTGGTGGGGGACAGCAACCGGGACTAGCCGGGGGAATGAGCAGTTCTTC,CSARYSWWGTATGTSRGNEQFF
TRBV5-1,-,15,TRBJ1-1,-,TGCGCCAGCAGCTTAGTCCCTCGGTCTGACACTGAAGCTTTCTTT,CASSLVPRSDTEAFF
TRBV10-2,TRBD1,13,TRBJ2-7,many,TGCGCCAGCAGAGACAGGGGAGTATACGAGCAGTACTTC,CASRDRGVYEQYF
TRBV27,TRBD2,16,TRBJ2-3,many,TGTGCCAGCAGTGGACGACTAGCGGGTTCCACAGATACGCAGTATTTT,CASSGRLAGSTDTQYF
TRBV18,-,16,TRBJ1-6,few,TGTGCCAGCTCACCACTTCTGGGATCCCATAATTCACCCCTCCACTTT,CASSPLLGSHNSPLHF
TRBV20-1,TRBD1,13,TRBJ1-2,-,TGCAGTGCCGGGCCCACGGGACAGTATGGCTACACCTTC,CSAGPTGQYGYTF
TRBV20-1,TRBD2,18,TRBJ2-1,-,TGCAGTGCTAGAGATCCCCATTCAGCTAGCGGGAGTACCAATGAGCAGTTCTTC,CSARDPHSASGSTNEQFF
TRBV6-5,-,14,TRBJ1-1,many,TGTGCCAGCAGTTACGGGACACCAAACACTGAAGCTTTCTTT,CASSYGTPNTEAFF
TRBV6-2/TRBV6-3,-,17,TRBJ2-6,-,TGTGCCAGCAGTTCCGTCTGGGGGTTTTCTGGGGCCAACGTCCTGACTTTC,CASSSVWGFSGANVLTF
TRBV29-1,-,17,TRBJ2-7,-,TGCAGCGTTGAAGCTGGAGACATAGGTTTCAAGTCCTACGAGCAGTACTTC,CSVEAGDIGFKSYEQYF
TRBV12-3/TRBV12-4,-,14,TRBJ1-1,many,TGTGCCAGCAGAAGACTGACAGTGGACACTGAAGCTTTCTTT,CASRRLTVDTEAFF
TRBV10-3,-,13,TRBJ1-5,-,TGTGCCATCAGTGACGACGGATATCAGCCCCAGCATTTT,CAISDDGYQPQHF
TRBV27,TRBD1,14,TRBJ2-5,many,TGTGCCAGCAGTCCAGGGACAGCCCAAGAGACCCAGTACTTC,CASSPGTAQETQYF
TRBV19,TRBD2,16,TRBJ2-1,few,TGTGCCAGTAGTAAAGGGCCTAGCGGGAGGGGCGGTGAGCAGTTCTTC,CASSKGPSGRGGEQFF
TRBV6-1,-,11,TRBJ2-7,many,TGTGCCAGCAGTGACATGTACGAGCAGTACTTC,CASSDMYEQYF
TRBV7-9,TRBD2,18,TRBJ2-2,-,TGTGCCAGCAGCTTAGTCCCTCCTAGCGGGGACTCCACCGGGGAGCTGTTTTTT,CASSLVPPSGDSTGELFF
TRBV9,TRBD2,19,TRBJ2-5,few,TGTGCCAGCAGCTCCAGCGGAGGGGTCGCGGGGGTGACACAAGAGACCCAGTACTTC,CASSSSGGVAGVTQETQYF
TRBV12-3/TRBV12-4,-,11,TRBJ2-1,few,TGTGCCAGCAGTTTGAATAGGAACCCGTTCTTC,CASSLNRNPFF
TRBV6-1,-,13,TRBJ2-7,many,TGTGCCAGCAGTGAAGCGCGTCAATACGAGCAGTACTTC,CASSEARQYEQYF
TRBV5-1,-,14,TRBJ1-4,-,TGTGCCAGCAGCTCCGGGACTGAGGATGAAAAACTGTTTTTT,CASSSGTEDEKLFF
TRBV20-1,-,14,TRBJ2-2,-,TGCAGTGCTAAAACCGGGACGGAAAGCGGGGAGCTGTTTTTT,CSAKTGTESGELFF
TRBV20-1,-,12,TRBJ2-7,many,TGCAGTGCTAGAGGGGAGAGTTACGAGCAGTACTTC,CSARGESYEQYF
TRBV18,TRBD1,13,TRBJ2-1,-,TGTGCCAGCTCACCGACAGGGGTTAATGAGCAGTTCTTC,CASSPTGVNEQFF
TRBV13,TRBD1,15,TRBJ2-7,-,TGTGCCAGCAGACACTCCGGGACAGGGGGCGCCGAGCAGTACTTC,CASRHSGTGGAEQYF
TRBV7-2,-,14,TRBJ2-3,-,TGTGCCAGCAGCTTAACACGGATCACAGATACGCAGTATTTT,CASSLTRITDTQYF
TRBV10-3,-,12,TRBJ2-1,many,TGTGCCATCAGTGAGAGGTACAATGAGCAGTTCTTC,CAISERYNEQFF
TRBV28,-,15,TRBJ2-7,-,TGTGCCAGCAGTCCACTACGTGGGATCTCCTACGAGCAGTACTTC,CASSPLRGISYEQYF
TRBV7-2,-,15,TRBJ1-5,many,TGTGCCAGCAGCTTAGGTGTATCAGGCAATCAGCCCCAGCATTTT,CASSLGVSGNQPQHF
TRBV5-1,-,13,TRBJ1-1,many,TGCGCCAGCACCCGGGGCGCTACCGATGAAGCTTTCTTT,CASTRGATDEAFF
TRBV5-1,TRBD2,16,TRBJ2-2,few,TGCGCCAGCAGCTTGGGGGTAGCGGGAGTCACCGGGGAGCTGTTTTTT,CASSLGVAGVTGELFF
TRBV7-3,TRBD1,15,TRBJ2-3,many,TGTGCCAGCAGCCCGACAGGGTTGCGCACAGATACGCAGTATTTT,CASSPTGLRTDTQYF
TRBV13,-,15,TRBJ1-4,few,TGTGCCAGCAGCACGGCGGACGGGACGAATGAAAAACTGTTTTTT,CASSTADGTNEKLFF
TRBV4-2,-,18,TRBJ2-3,-,TGTGCCAGCAGCCAAGACGACCCCGGGACTCCTAGCACAGATACGCAGTATTTT,CASSQDDPGTPSTDTQYF
TRBV20-1,TRBD1,14,TRBJ2-7,-,TGCAGTGCCACCCTCCGGGACAGGTCCTACGAGCAGTACTTC,CSATLRDRSYEQYF